This T cell receptor (beta chain) was captured by sequencing in a study of molecular identifiers for immune sequencing clone quantification. TCRdb re-derived calls from the PCR reads in MiXCR, one entry per CDR3 protein. The data show about 10,000 distinct CDR3 sequences, with 20% to 25% seen just once and around 1.5% held by the top ten. V lost 2 bases to trimming and J lost 4 bases, with 13 bases between them. The CDR3 has 15 residues. Germline loops: CDR1 KGHSH, CDR2 LQKENI. In its sample, this clonotype was seen many times. The receptor was isolated from a human donor in good health. Some libraries in this study had Jurkat cell RNA spiked in. Material for sequencing was naive CD8+ T cells from blood, with Jurkat cell RNA spiked in. As to subset: FACS-sorted CD8+CD4-CCR7+CD45RA+ naive T cells. The rearrangement uses TRBV18 and TRBJ2-3, with a possible D match to TRBD2 (6 bases). The CDR3 is CASSPGEVRSDTQYF. In nucleotides, the CDR3 is TGTGCCAGCTCACCAGGGGAGGTCAGATCAGATACGCAGTATTTT.